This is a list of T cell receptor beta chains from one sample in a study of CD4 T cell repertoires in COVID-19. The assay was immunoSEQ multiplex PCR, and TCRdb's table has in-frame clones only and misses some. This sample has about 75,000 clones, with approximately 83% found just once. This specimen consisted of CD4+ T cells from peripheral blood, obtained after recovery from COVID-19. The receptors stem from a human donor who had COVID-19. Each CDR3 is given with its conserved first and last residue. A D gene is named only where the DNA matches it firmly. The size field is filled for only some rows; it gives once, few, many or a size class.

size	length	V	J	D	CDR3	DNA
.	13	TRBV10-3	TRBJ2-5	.	CAIRTQGGETQYF	TGTGCCATCAGAACCCAGGGGGGAGAGACCCAGTACTTC
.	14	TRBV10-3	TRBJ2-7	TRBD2	CAIRPTSGRYEQYF	TGTGCCATCAGACCCACTAGCGGACGCTACGAGCAGTACTTC
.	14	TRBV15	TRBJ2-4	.	CATEARTVQNIQYF	TGTGCCACCGAGGCACGGACAGTTCAGAACATTCAGTACTTC
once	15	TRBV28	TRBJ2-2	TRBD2	CASSGTSGRVGELFF	TGTGCCAGCTCAGGGACTAGCGGGAGAGTAGGGGAGCTGTTTTTT
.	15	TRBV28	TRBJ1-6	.	CASTSGGSYNSPLHF	TGTGCCAGCACCTCGGGGGGCTCCTATAATTCACCCCTCCACTTT
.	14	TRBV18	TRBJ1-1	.	CASSPPRGEAEAFF	TGTGCCAGCTCACCACCGAGGGGGGAGGCTGAAGCTTTCTTT
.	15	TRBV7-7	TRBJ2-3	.	CASSLAAGGTDTQYF	TGTGCCAGCAGCTTAGCAGCAGGGGGCACAGATACGCAGTATTTT
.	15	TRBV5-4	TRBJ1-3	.	CASSSLGPSGNTIYF	TGTGCCAGCAGCTCCCTAGGACCCTCTGGAAACACCATATATTTT
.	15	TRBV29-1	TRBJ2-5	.	CSVEGVRGGKETQYF	TGCAGCGTTGAAGGAGTGAGGGGCGGGAAAGAGACCCAGTACTTC
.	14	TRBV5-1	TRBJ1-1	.	CASSLGWGGQEAFF	TGCGCCAGCAGCTTGGGGTGGGGAGGCCAGGAAGCTTTCTTT
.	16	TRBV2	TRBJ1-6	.	CASKEDRGAINSPLHF	TGTGCCAGCAAAGAGGACCGGGGGGCCATTAATTCACCCCTCCACTTT
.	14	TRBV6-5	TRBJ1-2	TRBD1	CASTSGQGGYGYTF	TGTGCCAGCACCTCGGGACAGGGAGGCTATGGCTACACCTTC
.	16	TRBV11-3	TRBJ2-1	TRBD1	CASSVTGTGSYNEQFF	TGTGCCAGCAGCGTAACCGGGACAGGGTCCTACAATGAGCAGTTCTTC
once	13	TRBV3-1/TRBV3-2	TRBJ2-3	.	CASSQAGADTQYF	TGTGCCAGCAGCCAAGCTGGGGCAGATACGCAGTATTTT
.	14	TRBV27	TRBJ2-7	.	CASSPRRGSYEQYF	TGTGCCAGCAGTCCGAGGAGGGGTAGCTACGAGCAGTACTTC
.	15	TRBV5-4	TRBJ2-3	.	CASSLGLGGGDTQYF	TGTGCCAGCAGCTTGGGACTAGGGGGTGGTGATACGCAGTATTTT
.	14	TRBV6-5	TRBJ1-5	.	CASSYAESNQPQHF	TGTGCCAGCAGTTATGCGGAGAGCAATCAGCCCCAGCATTTT
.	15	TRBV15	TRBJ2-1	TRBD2	CATSRELAGDNEQFF	TGTGCCACCAGCAGAGAACTAGCGGGAGACAATGAGCAGTTCTTC
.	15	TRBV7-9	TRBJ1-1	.	CASSLDFTGSTEAFF	TGTGCCAGCAGCTTAGACTTTACAGGGAGCACTGAAGCTTTCTTT
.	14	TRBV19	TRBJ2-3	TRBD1	CASRRDRGVDTQYF	TGTGCCAGTAGAAGGGACAGGGGCGTAGATACGCAGTATTTT
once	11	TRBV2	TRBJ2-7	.	CASLQEYEQYF	TGTGCCAGCCTACAGGAGTACGAGCAGTACTTC
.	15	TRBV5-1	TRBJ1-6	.	CASSFRTLGDSPLHF	TGCGCCAGCAGCTTCCGGACCTTGGGGGATTCACCCCTCCACTTT
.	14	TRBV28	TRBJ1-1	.	CASTAGGSVSEAFF	TGTGCCAGCACCGCGGGGGGTAGCGTCTCTGAAGCTTTCTTT
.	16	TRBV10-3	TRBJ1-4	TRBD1	CAISEPSGQQNEKLFF	TGTGCCATCAGTGAGCCATCGGGACAGCAGAATGAAAAACTGTTTTTT
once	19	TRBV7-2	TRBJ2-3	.	CASSLSPGGDRAKPDTQYF	TGTGCCAGCAGCCTCTCCCCGGGGGGTGACAGGGCGAAACCAGATACGCAGTATTTT
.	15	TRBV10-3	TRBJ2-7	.	CAISHGTGSPYEQYF	TGTGCCATCAGTCACGGTACAGGGAGCCCCTACGAGCAGTACTTC
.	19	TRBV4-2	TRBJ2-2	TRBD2	CASSQEQGTSGRWGGELFF	TGTGCCAGCAGCCAAGAACAAGGGACTAGCGGGAGATGGGGCGGGGAGCTGTTTTTT
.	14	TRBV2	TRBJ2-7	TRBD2	CASTLAGASYEQYF	TGTGCCAGCACTCTCGCGGGAGCCTCCTACGAGCAGTACTTC
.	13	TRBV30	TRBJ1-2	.	CAWSSMTGYGYTF	TGTGCCTGGAGTAGCATGACGGGCTATGGCTACACCTTC
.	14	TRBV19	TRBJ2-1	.	CASSIVVAIDEQFF	TGTGCCAGTAGTATAGTGGTTGCGATCGATGAGCAGTTCTTC
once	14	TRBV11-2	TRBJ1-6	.	CASTRLGWDSPLHF	TGTGCCAGCACCCGCCTGGGCTGGGATTCACCCCTCCACTTT
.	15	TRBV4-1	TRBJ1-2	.	CASSHLGPSNYGYTF	TGCGCCAGCAGCCACCTGGGTCCGTCGAATTATGGCTACACCTTC
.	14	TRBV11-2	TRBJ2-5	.	CASSLGSRQETQYF	TGTGCCAGCAGCTTAGGGAGCCGCCAAGAGACCCAGTACTTC
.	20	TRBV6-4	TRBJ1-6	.	CASSDSSLGVGRAVNSPLHF	TGTGCCAGCAGTGACTCGAGTCTGGGGGTTGGGAGGGCAGTTAATTCACCCCTCCACTTT
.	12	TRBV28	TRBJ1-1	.	CASRDPGLRAFF	TGTGCCAGCAGGGATCCGGGACTAAGGGCTTTCTTT
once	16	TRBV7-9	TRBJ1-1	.	CASSLGGLRGNTEAFF	TGTGCCAGCAGCTTAGGGGGGCTAAGGGGGAACACTGAAGCTTTCTTT
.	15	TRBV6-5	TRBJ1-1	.	CAIKLGVSPNTEAFF	TGTGCCATCAAACTAGGGGTCTCCCCGAACACTGAAGCTTTCTTT
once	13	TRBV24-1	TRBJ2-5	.	CATSVRDGETQYF	TGTGCCACCAGTGTCCGGGACGGAGAGACCCAGTACTTC